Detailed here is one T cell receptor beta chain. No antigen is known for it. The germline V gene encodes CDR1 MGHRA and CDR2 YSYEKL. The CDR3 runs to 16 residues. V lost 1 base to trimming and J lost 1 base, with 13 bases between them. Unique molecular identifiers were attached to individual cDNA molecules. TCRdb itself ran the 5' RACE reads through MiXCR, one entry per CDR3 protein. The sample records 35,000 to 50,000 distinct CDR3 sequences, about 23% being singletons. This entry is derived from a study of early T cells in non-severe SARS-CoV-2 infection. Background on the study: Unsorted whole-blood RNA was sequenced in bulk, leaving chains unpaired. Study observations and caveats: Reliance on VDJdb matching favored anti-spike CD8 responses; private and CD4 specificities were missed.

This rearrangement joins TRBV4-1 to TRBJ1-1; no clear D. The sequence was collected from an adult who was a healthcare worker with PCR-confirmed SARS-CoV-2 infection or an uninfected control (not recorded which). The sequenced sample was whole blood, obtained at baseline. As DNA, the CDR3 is TGCGCCAGCAGCCAAGCCAACTCCTGGGCGAACACTGAAGCTTTCTTT. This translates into CASSQANSWANTEAFF.